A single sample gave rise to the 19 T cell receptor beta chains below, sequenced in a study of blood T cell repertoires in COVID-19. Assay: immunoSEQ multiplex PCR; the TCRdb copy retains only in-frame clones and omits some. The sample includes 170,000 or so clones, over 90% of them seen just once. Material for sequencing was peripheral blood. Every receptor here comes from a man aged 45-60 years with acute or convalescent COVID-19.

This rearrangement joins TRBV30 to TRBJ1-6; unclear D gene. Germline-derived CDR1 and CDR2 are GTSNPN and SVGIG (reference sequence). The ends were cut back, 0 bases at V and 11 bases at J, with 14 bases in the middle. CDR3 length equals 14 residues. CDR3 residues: CAWSVLGPYTPLHF. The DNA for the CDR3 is TGTGCCTGGAGTGTACTTGGGCCTTATACACCCCTCCACTTT. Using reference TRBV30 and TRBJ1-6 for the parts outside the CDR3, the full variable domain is SQTIHQWPATLVQPVGSPLSLECTVEGTSNPNLYWYRQAAGRGLQLLFYSVGIGQISSEVPQNLSASRPQDRQFILSSKKLLLSDSGFYLCAWSVLGPYTPLHFGNGTRLTVT.

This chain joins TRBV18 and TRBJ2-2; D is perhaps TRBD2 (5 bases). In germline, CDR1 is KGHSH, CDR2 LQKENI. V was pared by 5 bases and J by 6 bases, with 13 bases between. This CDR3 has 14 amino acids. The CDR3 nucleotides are TGTGCCAGCTCAGAACTAGATCTCCCCGGGGAGCTGTTTTTT. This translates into CASSELDLPGELFF.

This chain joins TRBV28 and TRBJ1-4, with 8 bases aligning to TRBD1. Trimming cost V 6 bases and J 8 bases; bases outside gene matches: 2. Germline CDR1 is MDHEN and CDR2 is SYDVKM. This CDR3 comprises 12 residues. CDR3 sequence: CASSRTGEKLFF. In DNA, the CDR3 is TGTGCCAGCAGCCGGACAGGGGAAAAACTGTTTTTT.

For the CDR3, the DNA is TGTGCCAGCAGCCCACAAGGACAGAACACTGAAGCTTTCTTT. This encodes CASSPQGQNTEAFF. The rearrangement uses TRBV7-3 and TRBJ1-1, with TRBD1 as a possible D gene (5 bases). CDR1 is SGHTA, CDR2 FQGTGA, per germline. V lost 5 bases and J lost 1, with 11 bases in between. The CDR3 is made up of 14 amino acids.

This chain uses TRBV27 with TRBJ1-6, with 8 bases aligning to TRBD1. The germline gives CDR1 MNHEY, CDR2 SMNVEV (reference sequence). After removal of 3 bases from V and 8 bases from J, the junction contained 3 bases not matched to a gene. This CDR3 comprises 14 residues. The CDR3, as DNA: TGTGCCAGCAGTTTCGGGACAGGCTATTCACCCCTCCACTTT. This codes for CASSFGTGYSPLHF.

The DNA for the CDR3 is TGTGCCAGCAGTAACAGTTATAGCAATCAGCCCCAGCATTTT. Translation gives CASSNSYSNQPQHF. The chain is built from TRBV2 and TRBJ1-5; unclear D gene. Germline V gene lookup returns CDR1 SNHLY and CDR2 FYNNEI. The V end was cut by 5 bases, the J end by 0 bases, with 8 bases between. The CDR3 has 14 residues. The full variable domain, completed using reference TRBV2 and TRBJ1-5, is EPEVTQTPSHQVTQMGQEVILRCVPISNHLYFYWYRQILGQKVEFLVSFYNNEISEKSEIFDDQFSVERPDGSNFTLKIRSTKLEDSAMYFCASSNSYSNQPQHFGDGTRLSIL.

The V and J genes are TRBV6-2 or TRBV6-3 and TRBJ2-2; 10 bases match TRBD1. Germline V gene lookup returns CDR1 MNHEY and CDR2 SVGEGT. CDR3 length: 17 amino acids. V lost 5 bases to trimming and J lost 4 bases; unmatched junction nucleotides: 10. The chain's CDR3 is CASSAGTGVGATGELFF. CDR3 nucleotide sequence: TGTGCCAGCAGTGCCGGGACAGGGGTTGGGGCCACCGGGGAGCTGTTTTTT.

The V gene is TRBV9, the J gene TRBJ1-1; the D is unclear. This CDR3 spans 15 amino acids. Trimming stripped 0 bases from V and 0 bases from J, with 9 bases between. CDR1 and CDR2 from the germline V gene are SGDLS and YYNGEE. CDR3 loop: CASSVAPGMNTEAFF. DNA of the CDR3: TGTGCCAGCAGCGTAGCTCCGGGGATGAACACTGAAGCTTTCTTT.

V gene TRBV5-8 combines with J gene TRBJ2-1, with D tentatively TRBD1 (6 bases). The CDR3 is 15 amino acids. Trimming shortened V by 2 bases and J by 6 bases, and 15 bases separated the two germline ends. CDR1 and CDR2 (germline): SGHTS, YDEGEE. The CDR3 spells CASSFPGHRLNEQFF. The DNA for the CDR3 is TGTGCCAGCAGCTTCCCGGGACACAGACTCAATGAGCAGTTCTTC. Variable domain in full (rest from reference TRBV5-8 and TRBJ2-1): EAGVTQSPTHLIKTRGQQATLRCSPISGHTSVYWYQQALGLGLQFLLWYDEGEERNRGNFPPRFSGRQFPNYSSELNVNALELEDSALYLCASSFPGHRLNEQFFGPGTRLTVL.

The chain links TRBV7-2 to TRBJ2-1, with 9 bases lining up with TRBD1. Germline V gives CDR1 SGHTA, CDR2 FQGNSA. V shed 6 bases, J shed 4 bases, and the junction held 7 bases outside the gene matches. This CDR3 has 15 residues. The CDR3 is CASRKRQGGYNEQFF. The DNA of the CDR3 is TGTGCCAGCAGGAAACGACAGGGGGGGTACAATGAGCAGTTCTTC.

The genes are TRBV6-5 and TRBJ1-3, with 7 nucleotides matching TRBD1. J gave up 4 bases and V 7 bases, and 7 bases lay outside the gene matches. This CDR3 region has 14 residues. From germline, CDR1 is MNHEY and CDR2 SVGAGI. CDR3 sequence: CASTKGASGNTIYF. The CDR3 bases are TGTGCCAGCACTAAGGGGGCGAGCGGAAACACCATATATTTT.

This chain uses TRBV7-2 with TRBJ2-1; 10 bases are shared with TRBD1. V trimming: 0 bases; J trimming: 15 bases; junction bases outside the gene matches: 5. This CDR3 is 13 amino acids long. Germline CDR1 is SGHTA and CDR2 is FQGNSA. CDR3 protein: CASSLAPRQGAFF. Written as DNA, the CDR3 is TGTGCCAGCAGCTTAGCGCCGAGACAGGGGGCGTTCTTC.

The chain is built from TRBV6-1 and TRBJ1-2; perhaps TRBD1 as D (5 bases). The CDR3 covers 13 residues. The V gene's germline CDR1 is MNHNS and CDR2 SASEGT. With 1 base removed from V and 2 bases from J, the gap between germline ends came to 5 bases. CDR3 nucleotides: TGTGCCAGCAGTGAAGGACAGAACTATGGCTACACCTTC. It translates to CASSEGQNYGYTF.

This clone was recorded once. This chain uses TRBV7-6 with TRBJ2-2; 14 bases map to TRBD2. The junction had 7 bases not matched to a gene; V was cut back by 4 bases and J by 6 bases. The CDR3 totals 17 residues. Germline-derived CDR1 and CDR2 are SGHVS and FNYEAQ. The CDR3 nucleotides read TGTGCCAGCAGCTCATTGCCGGGACTAGCGGGGGCCGGGGAGCTGTTTTTT. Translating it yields CASSSLPGLAGAGELFF.

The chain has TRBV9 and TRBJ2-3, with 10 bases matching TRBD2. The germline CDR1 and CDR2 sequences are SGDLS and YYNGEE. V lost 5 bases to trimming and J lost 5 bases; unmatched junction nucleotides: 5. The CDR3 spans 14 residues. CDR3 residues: CASSLAGVGDTQYF. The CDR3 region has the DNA TGTGCCAGCAGTCTAGCGGGGGTTGGAGATACGCAGTATTTT.

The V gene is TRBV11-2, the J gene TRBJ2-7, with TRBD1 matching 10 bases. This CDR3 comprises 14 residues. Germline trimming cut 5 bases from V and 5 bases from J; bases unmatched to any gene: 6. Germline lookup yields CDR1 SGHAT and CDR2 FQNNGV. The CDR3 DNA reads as TGTGCCAGCAGCCGGGACAGGGGTGTCCACGAGCAGTACTTC. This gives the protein CASSRDRGVHEQYF.

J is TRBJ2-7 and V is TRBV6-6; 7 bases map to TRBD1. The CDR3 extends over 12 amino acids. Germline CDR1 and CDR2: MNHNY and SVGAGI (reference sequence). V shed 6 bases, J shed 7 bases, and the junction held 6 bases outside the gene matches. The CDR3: CASSHRGGEQYV. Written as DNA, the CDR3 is TGTGCCAGCAGCCACAGGGGTGGGGAGCAGTACGTC.

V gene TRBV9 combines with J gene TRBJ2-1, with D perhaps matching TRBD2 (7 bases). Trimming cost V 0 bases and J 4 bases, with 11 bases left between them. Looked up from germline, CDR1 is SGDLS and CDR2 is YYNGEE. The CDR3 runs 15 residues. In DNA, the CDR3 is TGTGCCAGCAGCGTAGAGGGGGGAGGGTACAATGAGCAGTTCTTC. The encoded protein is CASSVEGGGYNEQFF.

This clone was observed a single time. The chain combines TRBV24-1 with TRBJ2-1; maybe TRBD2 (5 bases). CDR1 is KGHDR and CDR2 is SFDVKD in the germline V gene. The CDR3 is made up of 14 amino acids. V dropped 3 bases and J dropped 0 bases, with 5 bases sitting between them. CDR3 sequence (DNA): TGTGCCACCAGTGATGCGGGCTCCTACAATGAGCAGTTCTTC. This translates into CATSDAGSYNEQFF.